This T cell receptor beta chain was documented in a study of type 1 regulatory T cells. The CDR3 has 16 residues. The V gene's germline CDR1 is ENHRY and CDR2 SYGVKD. Trimming left V 7 bases short and J 3 bases short, with 16 bases between. TCRdb itself ran the reads through MiXCR, one entry per CDR3 protein. The sample records about 97,000 distinct CDR3 sequences, 25% to 40% being singletons. The source of this sequence is a human donor in good health. The chain employs TRBV10-3 and TRBJ2-6; D is possibly TRBD1 (5 bases). The sequenced sample was CD4+ T cells, either the whole sample or a sorted fraction (not recorded which). The CDR3 DNA follows: TGTGCCATCACCGTGGGGCCCCTGGTTGGGGCCAACGTCCTGACTTTC. Amino acids: CAITVGPLVGANVLTF.